The 8 T cell receptor beta chains listed next were all sequenced from one sample in a study of T cell responses to AZD1222 COVID-19 vaccine (dated by TCRdb to about 2021). Library prep was done by the immunoSEQ multiplex PCR assay. This immuneACCESS table, as held by TCRdb, lists in-frame sequences with V and J called but not all clones. Of the missing ones, under half trace to an unresolved V gene in checked studies; the others have no known cause. This sample holds roughly 70,000 clones; roughly 80% were observed only once. The ten largest clonotypes hold less than 6.5% of the sample. The sample's time point, from its label and the paper: baseline before first vaccination. Sequenced here: peripheral blood, sampled on day 0 of AZD1222 vaccination. These receptors came from an adult in good health.

The CDR3 sequence is CASSSTRTEAFF. As DNA, the CDR3 is TGTGCCAGCAGTTCCACCCGGACGGAAGCTTTCTTT. V usage is TRBV6-5 and J usage is TRBJ1-1; D gene ambiguous. The CDR3 has 12 residues. V was shortened by 4 bases and J by 8 bases, with 11 bases between the two germline ends. Germline values: CDR1 MNHEY, CDR2 SVGAGI.

The sample holds a few counts of this clone. The chain couples TRBV14 to TRBJ2-7, with 10 positions matching TRBD1. The CDR3 runs to 15 residues. Germline V gives CDR1 SGHDN, CDR2 FVKESK. Trimming cost V 3 bases and J 2 bases; bases outside gene matches: 4. CDR3 DNA sequence: TGTGCCAGCAGCCATGGGACAGGGGACACCTACGAGCAGTACTTC. Its translation: CASSHGTGDTYEQYF.

CDR3 DNA: TGTGCCAGCAGCCGGGACAATTCACCCCTCCACTTT. Residues: CASSRDNSPLHF. The chain has TRBV7-9 and TRBJ1-6; perhaps TRBD1 as D (5 bases). CDR1 and CDR2 (germline): SEHNR, FQNEAQ (reference sequence). V dropped 5 bases and J dropped 7 bases, with 6 bases sitting between them. CDR3 length: 12 residues.

The gene calls are TRBV7-2 and TRBJ2-3; D may correspond to TRBD1 or TRBD2 (6 bases each). In germline, CDR1 is SGHTA, CDR2 FQGNSA. The CDR3 length is 15 residues. Trimming stripped 5 bases from V and 1 base from J, with 13 bases between. The CDR3 is CASSPRGAGTDTQYF. In DNA form, the CDR3 reads TGTGCCAGCAGCCCAAGGGGGGCTGGCACAGATACGCAGTATTTT.

This chain uses TRBV2 with TRBJ1-6, with a tentative D call TRBD1 (6 bases). V lost 7 bases to trimming and J lost 9 bases, with 13 bases between them. CDR1 is SNHLY and CDR2 is FYNNEI in the germline V gene. The CDR3 runs 13 residues. CDR3 sequence reads: CASTRDTPSPLHF. The CDR3 DNA reads TGTGCCAGCACCCGGGACACCCCTTCACCCCTCCACTTT.

This clone was detected a few times. The V and J genes are TRBV4-1 and TRBJ1-1; D is ambiguous. CDR1 and CDR2 from the germline V gene are MGHRA and YSYEKL. V was cut by 1 base and J by 6 bases, with 12 bases left in between. The CDR3 runs 14 residues. The DNA of the CDR3 is TGCGCCAGCAGCCAAGGGATAGTTCTGGCTGAAGCTTTCTTT. Amino acids: CASSQGIVLAEAFF.

V gene TRBV28 combines with J gene TRBJ2-7, with D tentatively TRBD1 (6 bases). Germline V gives CDR1 MDHEN, CDR2 SYDVKM. This CDR3 has 14 residues. Trimming cost V 5 bases and J 2 bases, with 13 bases left between them. The CDR3 loop reads CASSLNRAPYEQYF. The CDR3 DNA reads as TGTGCCAGCAGTCTAAACAGGGCCCCCTACGAGCAGTACTTC.

The genes are TRBV2 and TRBJ1-2; TRBD1 is a possible D gene (5 bases). Germline assignment: CDR1 SNHLY and CDR2 FYNNEI. Trimming cost V 9 bases and J 5 bases, with 16 bases left between them. This CDR3 has 13 amino acids. CDR3 in amino acids: CARGLRTAYGYTF. The CDR3 DNA sequence: TGTGCCAGGGGACTACGGACGGCGTATGGCTACACCTTC.